The T cell receptor (beta chain) under discussion was sequenced for a study of CD8+ T cells in alopecia areata (dated by TCRdb to 2016 to 2018). About the full investigation: The treated patients, all with moderate-to-severe alopecia areata, were enrolled in an open-label pilot trial of oral tofacitinib given at 5 to 10 mg twice daily. Patients received tofacitinib for 6 to 18 months and were then followed off drug for 6 months to check for delayed response and recurrence. In treated patients, disease severity was measured using the SALT score, which gives the percentage of scalp surface area affected. The study used high-throughput TCRbeta sequencing to examine T cell clonal expansion in alopecia areata, in both the C3H/HeJ mouse model and human patients. Scalp tissue and sorted CD4+ and CD8+ peripheral blood T cells from patchy and totalis/universalis alopecia areata patients and from healthy controls were covered by human TCRbeta sequencing. Tofacitinib-treated patients had biopsies at baseline and at 4 and 24 weeks of treatment, with a later scalp biopsy in several patients. Scalp clonality was compared among normal scalp (n=4), patchy alopecia areata scalp (n=8), and alopecia totalis/universalis scalp (n=8). The RNA source kit depended on sample type: the PAXgene miRNA kit for fixed scalp, the miRNeasy kit for PBMCs, and the RNeasy kit for mouse skin. Amplification of TCRbeta CDR3 regions was done by immunoSEQ multiplex PCR using 35 Vbeta forward primers and 13 Jbeta reverse primers. Overall study outcomes, separate from this receptor: Compared with mice, TCR sequences shared between patients were less clear, possibly partly because of HLA diversity across the patient population. Tofacitinib significantly lowered scalp clonality and the number of expanded CD8+ clones among the top 100 scalp clones. Many expanded lesional clones persisted in scalp and blood during tofacitinib treatment, which may partly explain relapse after stopping treatment. Unlike mouse skin, which is dominated by gammadelta T cells, normal human skin has resident alphabeta T cells that are also sequenced, and this complicates analysis of the scalp TCR repertoire. Higher clonality and more expanded CD8+ clones were observed in lesional scalp than in normal scalp, particularly in alopecia totalis/universalis, a finding suggestive of antigenic drive. Because the treated cohort was small and had only one nonresponder, larger studies are needed to examine links between baseline CD8+ expansion and response.

Trimming costs V 0 bases and J 8 bases, and their ends lie 10 bases apart. The CDR3 contains 14 residues, cysteine and phenylalanine counted. The kept DNA is CDR3 alone, 42 bases in frame from the first base. Based on the germline V gene, the CDR1 and CDR2 sequences are MGHRA and YSYEKL. This clone occurred once. It lacks a known antigen. Base qualities are missing; no much larger clone stands one base away. The library was obtained by the immunoSEQ multiplex PCR assay. RNA was extracted from all samples and reverse transcribed into cDNA as template for TCR sequencing. First-strand cDNA was synthesized using SuperScript III with a 2:1 mix of oligo-dT and random hexamers. A synthetic immune receptor repertoire was used to measure amplification bias, and any remaining bias was corrected computationally. The authors processed their data as follows. Raw reads were preprocessed to remove errors, and CDR3 was defined according to IMGT conventions as the region from the conserved cysteine to phenylalanine. To get clonality, Shannon entropy was normalized by log2 of the number of productive unique TCRs and the result was subtracted from 1. Whether each scalp clone was CD4 or CD8 was inferred by checking scalp TCRbeta sequences against the CD4 and CD8 repertoires from sorted blood. As stored in TCRdb, this immuneACCESS dataset retains in-frame rearrangements with V and J assigned. A fraction of the clones does not appear; measured against another copy, unresolved V genes explain less than half of the discrepancy, and the remainder lacks a known reason. V and J calls and clone size are those listed in that table; D and trimming were worked out from the DNA. Here the sample has about 210,000 clones; over 60% occur a single time. Clones ranked in the top ten supply roughly 4.2% of the sample.

This specimen's time point label, per the study, means: about 4 weeks on oral tofacitinib. The intended sense of this specimen's treatment or condition label: oral pan-JAK inhibitor, 5-10 mg twice daily. Lesional scalp punch biopsies and peripheral blood were obtained from alopecia areata patients. After PBMCs were isolated by density centrifugation and stained for CD3, CD4 and CD8, a FACSAria was used to sort CD4+ and CD8+ T cells. The V and J genes are TRBV4-1 and TRBJ1-4, with an unclear D gene assignment. The sequences come from CD4+ T cells sorted from blood, collected at week 4, from a patient treated with tofacitinib. The sequence derives from a human donor with alopecia areata. Here the CDR3 is given as CASSQDLSREKLFF. The nucleotides are TGCGCCAGCAGCCAAGATCTTAGCAGGGAAAAACTGTTTTTT.